This T cell receptor (beta chain) was captured by sequencing in a study of molecular identifiers for immune sequencing clone quantification. Deletions cut 0 bases from V and 5 bases from J, with 10 bases between. The germline CDR1 and CDR2 sequences are LGHDT and YNNKEL (reference sequence). The CDR3 contains 14 residues. Previously published methods and listed TCR primers were used for the bulk TCR libraries. A single record per CDR3 protein comes from TCRdb applying MiXCR to the PCR reads. The table lists 40,000 to 65,000 distinct CDR3 sequences, 35% to 40% of them singletons. There are a few counts of this clonotype.

The sequencing input was naive CD8+ T cells from blood, with Jurkat cell RNA spiked in. The subset is: FACS-sorted CD8+CD4-CCR7+CD45RA+ naive T cells. The J gene is TRBJ1-1, the V gene TRBV3-1, with TRBD1 as a possible D gene (6 bases). The receptor was derived from a human donor in good health. Some libraries in this study had Jurkat cell RNA spiked in. CDR3 DNA: TGTGCCAGCAGCCAAGACAGGGGATTGACTGAAGCTTTCTTT. This sequence encodes CASSQDRGLTEAFF.